This entry features one T cell receptor beta chain sequence. This entry is derived from a study of blood T cell repertoires in COVID-19. Whole-study context: Specimens from acute and convalescent COVID-19 originated in the United States, Italy and Spain. Nucleic acid was either cDNA or gDNA, and it came from T cells, B-cell-depleted T cells, or PBMCs.

CDR3 length: 14 amino acids. V was clipped by 2 bases and J by 0 bases, with 9 bases between them. Germline V gives CDR1 SGDLS, CDR2 YYNGEE. Study processing details: Reference gene primer amplification gave nucleated cell count estimates. Method: immunoSEQ multiplex PCR; TCRdb's copy keeps in-frame clones and lacks some. Clone size and the V and J calls come from that table; the DNA yielded D and trimming. The sample records a few hundred thousand clones, 70% to 90% being singletons. The sample taken for sequencing was peripheral blood. The chain recombines TRBV9 with TRBJ2-7; D uncertain. The sequence derives from a woman of 80 years or more with acute or convalescent COVID-19. Here the CDR3 DNA reads TGTGCCAGCAGCGTGAGCGTTCCCTCCTACGAGCAGTACTTC. Its translation: CASSVSVPSYEQYF.